This entry lists 2 T cell receptor beta chains sequenced from one sample in a study of control samples from healthy donors and cancer patients. TCRdb keeps only in-frame clones here, not all; method: immunoSEQ multiplex PCR. The sample lists around 170,000 clones, 90% occurring once. Sequencing was done on a sample of blood. The origin of the receptors is a woman in her fifties or sixties in good health.

On this clone: The sample has other DNA sequences that encode this CDR3 too. This rearrangement joins TRBV18 to TRBJ1-5; D is uncertain. Trimming removed 6 bases at V and 7 bases at J, with 13 bases between. CDR1 and CDR2 (germline): KGHSH, LQKENI. The CDR3 is 13 amino acids. The CDR3 sequence: CASSPGGRQPQHF. CDR3 nucleotides: TGTGCCAGCTCTCCGGGAGGCAGACAGCCCCAGCATTTT.

V usage is TRBV12-3 or TRBV12-4 and J usage is TRBJ2-3; D may be TRBD1 or TRBD2 (5 bases each). CDR3 length equals 13 residues. Deletions cut 2 bases from V and 4 bases from J, with 7 bases between. CDR3 in DNA: TGTGCCAGCAGTTTATTGGGGGCAGATACGCAGTATTTT. It translates to CASSLLGADTQYF.